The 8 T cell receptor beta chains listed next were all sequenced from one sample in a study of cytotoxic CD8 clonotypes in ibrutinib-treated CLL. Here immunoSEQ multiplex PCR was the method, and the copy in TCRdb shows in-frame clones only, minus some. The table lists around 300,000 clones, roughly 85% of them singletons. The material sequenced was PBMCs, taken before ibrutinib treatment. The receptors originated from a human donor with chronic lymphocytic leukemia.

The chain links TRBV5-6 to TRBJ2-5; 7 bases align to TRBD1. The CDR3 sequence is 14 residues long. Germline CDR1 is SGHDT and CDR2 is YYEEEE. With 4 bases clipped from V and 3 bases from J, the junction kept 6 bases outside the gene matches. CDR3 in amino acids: CASSQFGTEETQYF. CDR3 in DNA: TGTGCCAGCAGCCAGTTTGGGACAGAAGAGACCCAGTACTTC.

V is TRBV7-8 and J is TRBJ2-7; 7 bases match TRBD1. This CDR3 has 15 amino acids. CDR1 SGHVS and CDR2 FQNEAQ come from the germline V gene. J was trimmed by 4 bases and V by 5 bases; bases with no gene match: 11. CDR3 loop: CASSQVGQGEYEQYF. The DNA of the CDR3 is TGTGCCAGCAGCCAGGTTGGGCAGGGGGAGTACGAGCAGTACTTC.

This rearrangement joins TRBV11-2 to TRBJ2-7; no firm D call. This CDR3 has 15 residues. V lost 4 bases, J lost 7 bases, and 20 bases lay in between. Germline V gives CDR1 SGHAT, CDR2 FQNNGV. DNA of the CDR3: TGTGCCAGCAGCTCCCCATTCCGGACCGATGATGAGCAGTACTTC. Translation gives CASSSPFRTDDEQYF.

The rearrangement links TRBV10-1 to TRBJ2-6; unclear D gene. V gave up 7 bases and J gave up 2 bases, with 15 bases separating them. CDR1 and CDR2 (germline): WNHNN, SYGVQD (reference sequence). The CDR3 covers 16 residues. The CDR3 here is CASIRTAPTGANVLTF. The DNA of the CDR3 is TGCGCCAGCATCCGGACCGCCCCAACTGGGGCCAACGTCCTGACTTTC.

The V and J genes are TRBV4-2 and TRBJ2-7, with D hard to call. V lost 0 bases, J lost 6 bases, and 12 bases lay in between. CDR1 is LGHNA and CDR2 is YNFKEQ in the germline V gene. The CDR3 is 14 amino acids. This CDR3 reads CASSQEVSAVEQYF. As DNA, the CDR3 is TGTGCCAGCAGCCAAGAAGTATCCGCGGTCGAGCAGTACTTC.

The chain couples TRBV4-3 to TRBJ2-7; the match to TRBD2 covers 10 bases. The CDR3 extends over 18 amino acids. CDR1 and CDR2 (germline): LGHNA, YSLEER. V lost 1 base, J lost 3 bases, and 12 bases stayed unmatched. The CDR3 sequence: CASSQAVLAGGTVYEQYF. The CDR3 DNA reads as TGCGCCAGCAGCCAAGCGGTTTTAGCGGGAGGAACTGTCTACGAGCAGTACTTC.

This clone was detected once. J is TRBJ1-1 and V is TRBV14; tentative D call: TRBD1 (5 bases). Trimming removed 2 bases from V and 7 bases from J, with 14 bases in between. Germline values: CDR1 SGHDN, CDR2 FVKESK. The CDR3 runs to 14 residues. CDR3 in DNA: TGTGCCAGCAGCCAACGGTACAGACAGTATGAAGCTTTCTTT. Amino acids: CASSQRYRQYEAFF.

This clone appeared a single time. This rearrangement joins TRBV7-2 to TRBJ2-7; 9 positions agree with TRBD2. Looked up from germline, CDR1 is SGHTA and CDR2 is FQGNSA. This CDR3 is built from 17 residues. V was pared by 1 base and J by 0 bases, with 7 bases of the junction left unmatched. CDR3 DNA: TGTGCCAGCAGCTTAGTTGGTCTAGCGGGACACTCCTACGAGCAGTACTTC. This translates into CASSLVGLAGHSYEQYF.